A single sample is the source of the 26 T cell receptor beta chains below, sequenced in a study of human T cells and chemical hapten exposure. TCRdb re-called the RACE reads through MiXCR, storing one row per CDR3 protein. The sample has about 46,000 distinct CDR3 sequences, 3.5% to 4.5% seen once. Described time point: healthy volunteer bleed at 2 weeks. Before extraction, the whole blood was not fractionated, and total RNA was taken from it. The sample was whole blood. The receptors derive from a female donor in good health. Some clones in this sample may be carry-over from other donors' samples.

This clonotype appeared many times. The chain has TRBV27 and TRBJ1-1; D unresolved. From germline, CDR1 is MNHEY and CDR2 SMNVEV (reference sequence). The V end was cut by 9 bases, the J end by 1 base, with 6 bases between. The CDR3 consists of 11 residues. Written as DNA, the CDR3 is TGTGCCAGAGTGAAGAACACTGAAGCTTTCTTT. Translation gives CARVKNTEAFF.

This clonotype was picked up many times. J is TRBJ1-5 and V is TRBV7-2; maybe TRBD1 (6 bases). V was shortened by 2 bases and J by 0 bases, with 8 bases between the two germline ends. Per germline, CDR1 SGHTA and CDR2 FQGNSA. This CDR3 region has 15 residues. The CDR3 nucleotides are TGTGCCAGCAGCTTATTCAGGGGTAGCAATCAGCCCCAGCATTTT. Its protein is CASSLFRGSNQPQHF.

In this sample, this clonotype turned up a few times. This chain uses TRBV11-3 with TRBJ2-1; 11 bases match TRBD1. The junction had 2 bases not matched to a gene; V was cut back by 4 bases and J by 0 bases. CDR3 length: 16 amino acids. The germline V gene encodes CDR1 SGHNT and CDR2 YENEEA. DNA of the CDR3: TGTGCCAGCAGCTCAGGGACAGGGGGCTCCTACAATGAGCAGTTCTTC. Amino acid sequence: CASSSGTGGSYNEQFF. Full variable domain (outside the CDR3, taken from reference TRBV11-3 and TRBJ2-1): EAGVVQSPRYKIIEKKQPVAFWCNPISGHNTLYWYLQNLGQGPELLIRYENEEAVDDSQLPKDRFSAERLKGVDSTLKIQPAELGDSAVYLCASSSGTGGSYNEQFFGPGTRLTVL.

This clonotype was recorded at least ten times. DNA of the CDR3: TGTGCCAGCAGACGCGACGTCAAGCACTCCTACGAGCAGTACTTC. Translating it yields CASRRDVKHSYEQYF. The V and J genes are TRBV2 and TRBJ2-7; no definite D call. The CDR3 runs 15 residues. V lost 6 bases to trimming and J lost 0 bases, with 15 bases between them. Germline-derived CDR1 and CDR2 are SNHLY and FYNNEI.

This clonotype was detected only a few times. The chain combines TRBV3-1 with TRBJ2-1; 9 nucleotides match TRBD2. Germline CDR1 LGHDT, CDR2 YNNKEL (reference sequence). The CDR3 consists of 16 residues. V shed 2 bases, J shed 8 bases, and the junction held 10 bases outside the gene matches. The CDR3 protein is CASSQLGGLARDEQFF. The CDR3 DNA follows: TGTGCCAGCAGCCAACTAGGGGGACTAGCTCGCGATGAGCAGTTCTTC.

This clonotype was seen a handful of times. J is TRBJ2-4 and V is TRBV7-9; TRBD1 might be the D (6 bases). This CDR3 contains 13 residues. Germline values: CDR1 SEHNR, CDR2 FQNEAQ (reference sequence). The V gene lost 3 bases and the J gene lost 5 bases, with 8 bases spanning the gap. Written as DNA, the CDR3 is TGTGCCAGCAGCTTCAAGGGGGAAAACATTCAGTACTTC. Its protein is CASSFKGENIQYF.

This clonotype has at least ten counts. This chain links TRBV5-6 with TRBJ2-1, with TRBD2 matching 11 bases. The CDR3 runs 16 residues. CDR1 and CDR2 (germline): SGHDT, YYEEEE. The J segment lost 9 bases and the V segment lost 0 bases, leaving 8 bases of the junction unmatched. CDR3 bases: TGTGCCAGCAGCTTGGGTTTAGCGGGGGGGCGTGGTGAGCAGTTCTTC. The encoded protein is CASSLGLAGGRGEQFF.

In regard to this clonotype: A single base separates this from a much larger clone, so it may be a read error. The CDR3 ends on some other residue instead of the conserved phenylalanine or tryptophan, so this is likely a read error. The V and J genes are TRBV7-2 and TRBJ1-1; D gene ambiguous. The V gene's germline CDR1 is SGHTA and CDR2 FQGNSA. The CDR3 is 14 residues long. V was cut by 7 bases and J by 5 bases, with 17 bases left in between. The CDR3 nucleotides are TGTGCCAGCACCCCAACGGGGTTACGGACTGAAGCTTTCTCT. Encoded protein: CASTPTGLRTEAFS.

This clonotype was recorded many times. The chain couples TRBV6-1 to TRBJ2-7; D is possibly TRBD2 (5 bases). This CDR3 is 14 amino acids long. Germline V gene sequence: CDR1 MNHNS, CDR2 SASEGT. Trimming cost V 5 bases and J 1 base, with 12 bases left between them. DNA for the CDR3: TGTGCCAGCAGTCGGGAAGACAATTCCTACGAGCAGTACTTC. This codes for CASSREDNSYEQYF.

This clonotype was counted at least ten times. The V call is TRBV5-5, the J call TRBJ1-5; perhaps TRBD1 as D (5 bases). The CDR3 is 14 residues long. Germline V CDR1 and CDR2: SGHKS, YYEKEE (reference sequence). V gave up 4 bases and J gave up 5 bases, with 13 bases separating them. CDR3 sequence (DNA): TGTGCCAGCAGCCCGTGGGGGGGGGATCAGCCCCAGCATTTT. Residues: CASSPWGGDQPQHF.

This clonotype was picked up many times. The chain employs TRBV7-2 and TRBJ2-3; D unresolved. V was clipped by 1 base and J by 4 bases, with 15 bases between them. Germline V gene lookup returns CDR1 SGHTA and CDR2 FQGNSA. CDR3 length: 16 amino acids. CDR3 sequence reads: CASSLVGSVTADTQYF. In DNA form, the CDR3 reads TGTGCCAGCAGCTTAGTAGGATCGGTGACTGCAGATACGCAGTATTTT.

The sample holds many counts of this clonotype. The chain couples TRBV20-1 to TRBJ1-5; D perhaps matches TRBD1 (6 bases). Trimming left V 2 bases short and J 5 bases short, with 13 bases between. The CDR3 sequence is 14 residues long. Germline CDR1 is DFQATT and CDR2 is SNEGSKA (reference sequence). The chain's CDR3 is CSARTYRVDQPQHF. CDR3 bases: TGCAGTGCTAGAACCTACAGGGTTGATCAGCCCCAGCATTTT.

This clonotype has a count of ten or more. J is TRBJ1-5 and V is TRBV6-2 or TRBV6-3; D ambiguous. CDR3 length: 15 amino acids. The V gene's germline CDR1 is MNHEY and CDR2 SVGEGT. The V gene lost 5 bases and the J gene lost 2 bases, with 13 bases spanning the gap. This CDR3 reads CASSAPRAGNQPQHF. CDR3 sequence (DNA): TGTGCCAGCAGTGCCCCGCGGGCCGGCAATCAGCCCCAGCATTTT.

The chain has TRBV29-1 and TRBJ2-2, with D perhaps TRBD1 (5 bases). The V gene's germline CDR1 is SQVTM and CDR2 ANQGSEA. This CDR3 has 14 amino acids. The V end was cut by 7 bases, the J end by 5 bases, with 17 bases between. The CDR3, as DNA: TGCAGCGCCCGAAGAACAGGCGGTACCGGGGAGCTGTTTTTT. Residues: CSARRTGGTGELFF.

This clonotype was picked up many times. This chain uses TRBV18 with TRBJ2-7; possible D gene TRBD1, 7 bases. The CDR3 has 14 residues. From germline, CDR1 is KGHSH and CDR2 LQKENI. Trimming took off 2 bases at V and 7 bases at J, with 15 bases between the two ends. CDR3 loop: CASSPKPGGIEQYF. The CDR3 DNA follows: TGTGCCAGCTCACCAAAGCCAGGGGGGATAGAGCAGTACTTC.

This clonotype was recorded many times. The rearrangement joins TRBV29-1 to TRBJ2-5, with TRBD1 matching over 8 bases. This CDR3 has 12 amino acids. The germline CDR1 and CDR2 sequences are SQVTM and ANQGSEA. V shed 6 bases and J 2 bases; nucleotides not matched to a gene: 2. CDR3 region: CSVRTGQETQYF. The DNA of the CDR3 is TGCAGCGTGCGGACAGGGCAAGAGACCCAGTACTTC.

This clonotype was counted ten times or more. V usage is TRBV6-5 and J usage is TRBJ1-2, with 9 bases lining up with TRBD1. The CDR3 is made up of 15 amino acids. Trimming cost V 10 bases and J 9 bases; bases outside gene matches: 18. CDR1 is MNHEY and CDR2 is SVGAGI in the germline V gene. In DNA form, the CDR3 reads TGTGCCACGGGGAGAGGAGGACAGGGGATAAGTAGCTACACCTTC. Protein: CATGRGGQGISSYTF.

The V gene is TRBV6-1, the J gene TRBJ1-5, with D uncertain. Germline V gives CDR1 MNHNS, CDR2 SASEGT. Trimming took 7 bases from V and 4 from J, leaving 11 bases between them. CDR3 length: 13 residues. CDR3: CASTTHRNQPQHF. The CDR3 DNA reads TGTGCCAGCACCACACACCGGAATCAGCCCCAGCATTTT.

This clonotype was recorded many times. The rearrangement links TRBV7-9 to TRBJ1-2, with TRBD1 as a possible D gene (6 bases). V lost 1 base to trimming and J lost 4 bases, with 16 bases between them. CDR1 is SEHNR and CDR2 is FQNEAQ in the germline V gene (reference sequence). The CDR3 totals 16 residues. This CDR3 is CASSLEHIQGSYGYTF. The CDR3 DNA reads as TGTGCCAGCAGCTTAGAGCACATTCAGGGGTCCTATGGCTACACCTTC.

This clonotype is labeled medium-sized. One end of the junction is discordant with germline, which a read error may explain. The rearrangement uses TRBV20-1 and TRBJ1-1, with TRBD1 as a possible D gene (5 bases). This CDR3 is built from 14 residues. Germline lookup yields CDR1 DFQATT and CDR2 SNEGSKA (reference sequence). CDR3 sequence (DNA): TGCAGTCCTAGGGACGGAACTATGAACACTGAAGCTTTCTTT. Protein: CSPRDGTMNTEAFF.

V is TRBV9 and J is TRBJ1-6, with a possible D match to TRBD1 (6 bases). There are 17 residues in the CDR3. Trimming removed 4 bases from V and 3 bases from J, with 17 bases in between. CDR1 and CDR2 (germline): SGDLS, YYNGEE. For the CDR3, the DNA is TGTGCCAGCAGCCCTTCTGGACAGACAAACTATAATTCACCCCTCCACTTT. Translating it yields CASSPSGQTNYNSPLHF.

The sample holds a few counts of this clonotype. V is TRBV15 and J is TRBJ2-1, with D perhaps matching TRBD2 (6 bases). Germline-derived CDR1 and CDR2 are LNHNV and YYDKDF (reference sequence). V was trimmed by 3 bases and J by 7 bases, leaving 13 bases between them. The CDR3 loop spans 14 amino acids. CDR3 region: CATSRNTRENEQFF. CDR3 nucleotide sequence: TGTGCCACCAGCAGGAACACACGGGAGAATGAGCAGTTCTTC.

This clonotype has at least ten counts. The chain joins TRBV3-1 to TRBJ1-1; D is unclear. This CDR3 has 16 residues. Trimming shortened V by 0 bases and J by 2 bases, and 13 bases separated the two germline ends. Germline lookup yields CDR1 LGHDT and CDR2 YNNKEL (reference sequence). In DNA form, the CDR3 reads TGTGCCAGCAGCCAAGACGAGGGATTCGGCAACACTGAAGCTTTCTTT. Protein product: CASSQDEGFGNTEAFF.

The chain uses TRBV12-3 or TRBV12-4 and TRBJ2-3, with a tentative D call TRBD1 (6 bases). The CDR3 length is 15 residues. Trimming left V 2 bases short and J 1 base short, with 10 bases between. The CDR3 sequence is CASSLMKGGTDTQYF. The CDR3 nucleotides are TGTGCCAGCAGTTTAATGAAGGGGGGCACAGATACGCAGTATTTT.

This clonotype appeared many times. This chain links TRBV20-1 with TRBJ1-4; TRBD1 is a possible D gene (6 bases). Germline V lookup: CDR1 DFQATT, CDR2 SNEGSKA (reference sequence). Trimming stripped 3 bases from V and 8 bases from J, with 22 bases between. The CDR3 sequence is 16 residues long. In nucleotides, the CDR3 is TGCAGTGCTAGCCAACCCGGGGTCAGGGGCGGAGAAAAACTGTTTTTT. It translates to CSASQPGVRGGEKLFF.

The sample holds a few counts of this clonotype. The J gene is TRBJ2-2, the V gene TRBV12-3 or TRBV12-4; 9 nucleotides align to TRBD1. The CDR3 covers 18 residues. The V segment lost 3 bases and the J segment 2 bases; nucleotides outside the gene matches: 10. CDR3 loop: CASSFRRTGVLNTGELFF. The CDR3 coding sequence is TGTGCCAGCAGTTTCCGCCGGACAGGGGTTCTTAACACCGGGGAGCTGTTTTTT.